This TCR beta chain was sequenced during a study of technical replicates of blood from several donors. The CDR3 sequence is 12 residues long. Trimming stripped 4 bases from V and 3 bases from J, with 10 bases between. Germline CDR1 and CDR2: SQVTM and ANQGSEA. This clone was counted a single time. This table comes from immunoSEQ multiplex PCR, and its TCRdb copy is limited to in-frame clones, with some not included. There are about 93,000 clones in the sample; around 96% occur only once, and roughly 0.28% lies in the top ten. Sequenced input: T cells isolated from PBMCs. The source of this sequence is a human donor in good health. The chain is built from TRBV29-1 and TRBJ2-7; D may be TRBD2 (5 bases). CDR3 DNA sequence: TGCAGCGTTGGTCAGGAGGTCTACGAGCAGTACTTC. It yields the protein CSVGQEVYEQYF.